The present T cell receptor beta chain was sequenced within a study of yellow fever vaccine responses in identical twins. Comment on this clonotype: The antigen is unknown.

TCRdb called the RT-PCR reads again in MiXCR, with one record for every CDR3 protein. The sample yields under 7,500 distinct CDR3 sequences, 84% seen once. Study-wide results and caveats: Twins' vaccine T cell response reportedly seemed partly convergent, partly personalized.

CDR1 and CDR2 from the germline V gene are SGHNT and YENEEA. The CDR3 is 15 amino acids. Trimming took 3 bases from V and 7 from J; bases not matched to a gene: 5. The source is a woman aged 18-29 years who received the yellow fever vaccine. This sample comprised T cells from blood (PBMCs), unsorted or a sorted subset (not recorded which), obtained before or after yellow fever vaccination (not recorded which). V is TRBV11-3 and J is TRBJ2-1; 11 nucleotides agree with TRBD2. The DNA for the CDR3 is TGTGCCAGCAGCTTTTTGACTAGCGGGGAGAATGAGCAGTTCTTC. This sequence encodes CASSFLTSGENEQFF.